This paragraph covers one T cell receptor beta chain sequence. Its antigen is not identified. The entry originates in a study of CD8+ T cells in alopecia areata. Study-wide points: TCRs were shared less clearly across patients than in mice, possibly for HLA-related reasons.

Germline V gene data show CDR1 as MGHRA and CDR2 as YSYEKL. With V trimmed by 4 bases and J by 0 bases, 5 bases remained unmatched. This CDR3 region has 16 residues. It was cDNA, reverse transcribed from extracted RNA, that served as the sequencing template. Using immunoSEQ multiplex PCR, the repertoire was profiled, and TCRdb retains in-frame clones only, with some absent. Of roughly 60,000 clones detected, around 47% appear once; the ten largest clones hold just over 50%. This clonotype was sampled from a human donor with alopecia areata. Sequenced material: NKG2D-low CD8+ T cells sorted from blood. This chain uses TRBV4-1 with TRBJ2-7, with 11 bases fitting TRBD2. The CDR3 region has the DNA TGCGCCAGCAGCCCAATAGCGGGAGGGCCCTCCTACGAGCAGTACTTC. Residues: CASSPIAGGPSYEQYF.